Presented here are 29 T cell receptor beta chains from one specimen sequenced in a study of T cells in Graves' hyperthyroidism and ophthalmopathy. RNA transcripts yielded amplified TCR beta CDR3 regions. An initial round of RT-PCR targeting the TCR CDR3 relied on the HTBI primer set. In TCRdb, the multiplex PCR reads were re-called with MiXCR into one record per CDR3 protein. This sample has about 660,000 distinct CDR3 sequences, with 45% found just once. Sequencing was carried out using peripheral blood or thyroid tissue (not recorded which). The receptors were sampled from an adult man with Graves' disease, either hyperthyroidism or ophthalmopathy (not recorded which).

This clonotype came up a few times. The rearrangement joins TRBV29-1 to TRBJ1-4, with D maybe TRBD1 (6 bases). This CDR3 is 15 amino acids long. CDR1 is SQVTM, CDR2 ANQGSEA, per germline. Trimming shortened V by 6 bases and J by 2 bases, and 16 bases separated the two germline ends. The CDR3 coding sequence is TGCAGCGTCGGGTTAGGGCAGGGGACTAATGAAAAACTGTTTTTT. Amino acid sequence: CSVGLGQGTNEKLFF.

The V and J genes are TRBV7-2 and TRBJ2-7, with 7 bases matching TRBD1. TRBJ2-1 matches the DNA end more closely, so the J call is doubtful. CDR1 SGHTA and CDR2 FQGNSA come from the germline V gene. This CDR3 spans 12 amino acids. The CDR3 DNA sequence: TGTGCCAGCAGTCAAGGGGGCGTTGAGCAGTTCTTC. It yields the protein CASSQGGVEQFF.

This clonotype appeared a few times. The CDR3 nucleotides are TGTGCCAGCAGCCACAGGGGCAACCTTTACGAGCAGTACTTC. Its translation is CASSHRGNLYEQYF. The chain recombines TRBV7-9 with TRBJ2-7; 7 positions match TRBD1. This CDR3 region has 14 residues. J lost 4 bases, V lost 5 bases, and 8 bases had no gene match. The germline CDR1 and CDR2 sequences are SEHNR and FQNEAQ (reference sequence).

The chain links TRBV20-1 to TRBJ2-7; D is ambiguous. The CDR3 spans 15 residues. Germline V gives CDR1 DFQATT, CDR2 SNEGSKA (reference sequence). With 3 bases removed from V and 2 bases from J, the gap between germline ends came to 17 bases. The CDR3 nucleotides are TGCAGTGCTAGCCGTGTGTTAGGCCTCACCTACGAGCAGTACTTC. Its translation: CSASRVLGLTYEQYF.

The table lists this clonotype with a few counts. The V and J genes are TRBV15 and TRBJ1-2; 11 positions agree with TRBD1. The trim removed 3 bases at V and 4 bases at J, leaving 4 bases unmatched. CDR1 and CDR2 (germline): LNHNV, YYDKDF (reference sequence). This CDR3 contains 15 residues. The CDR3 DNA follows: TGTGCCACCAGCAGTCGGGACAGGGGGAGCTATGGCTACACCTTC. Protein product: CATSSRDRGSYGYTF.

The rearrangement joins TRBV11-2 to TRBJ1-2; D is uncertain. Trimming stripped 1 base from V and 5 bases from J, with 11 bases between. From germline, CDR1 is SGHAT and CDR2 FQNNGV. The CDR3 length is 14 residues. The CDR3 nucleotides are TGTGCCAGCAGCTTAGTTCTCAGAGCATATGGCTACACCTTC. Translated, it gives CASSLVLRAYGYTF.

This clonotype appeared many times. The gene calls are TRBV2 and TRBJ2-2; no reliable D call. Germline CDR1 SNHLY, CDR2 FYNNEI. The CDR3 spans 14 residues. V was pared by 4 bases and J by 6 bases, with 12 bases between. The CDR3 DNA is TGTGCCAGCAGTGGGGTTTGGGATGCCGGGGAGCTGTTTTTT. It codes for CASSGVWDAGELFF.

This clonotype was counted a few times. Here the CDR3 reads CASSTTGGDYGYTF. The CDR3, as DNA: TGTGCCAGCAGCACTACAGGAGGCGACTATGGCTACACCTTC. This chain links TRBV12-3 or TRBV12-4 with TRBJ1-2, with TRBD1 as a possible D gene (5 bases). CDR3 length: 14 amino acids. Between the trimmed V and J ends, which lost 6 bases and 3 bases, there was a span of 14 bases.

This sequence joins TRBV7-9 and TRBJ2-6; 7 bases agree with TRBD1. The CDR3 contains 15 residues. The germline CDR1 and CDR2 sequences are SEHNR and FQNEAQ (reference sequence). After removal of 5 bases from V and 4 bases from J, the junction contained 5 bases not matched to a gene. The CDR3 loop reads CASSREGQGANVLTF. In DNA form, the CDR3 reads TGTGCCAGCAGCAGAGAGGGACAGGGGGCCAACGTCCTGACTTTC.

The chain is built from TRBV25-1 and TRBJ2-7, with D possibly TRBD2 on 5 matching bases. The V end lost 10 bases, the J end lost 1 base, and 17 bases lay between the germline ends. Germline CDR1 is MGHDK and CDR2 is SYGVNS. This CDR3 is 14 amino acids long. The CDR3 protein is CATSSSLGSYEQYF. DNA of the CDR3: TGTGCCACCAGCAGTTCACTAGGGTCCTACGAGCAGTACTTC.

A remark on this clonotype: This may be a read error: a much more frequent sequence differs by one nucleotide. CDR3 DNA sequence: TGTGCCACCAGTGTTTACCGACAGGGAGCCTATGGCTACACCTTC. Its translation: CATSVYRQGAYGYTF. The chain carries TRBV24-1 and TRBJ1-2, with TRBD1 matching over 7 bases. Trimming cost V 5 bases and J 4 bases; bases outside gene matches: 9. Germline V gene sequence: CDR1 KGHDR, CDR2 SFDVKD. The CDR3 spans 15 residues.

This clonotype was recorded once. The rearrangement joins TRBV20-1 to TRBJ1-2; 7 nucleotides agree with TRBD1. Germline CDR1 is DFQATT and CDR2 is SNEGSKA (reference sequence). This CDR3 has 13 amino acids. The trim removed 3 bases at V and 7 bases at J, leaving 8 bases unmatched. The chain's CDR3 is CSARDRLRGGYTF. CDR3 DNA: TGCAGTGCTAGGGACAGGTTAAGAGGTGGCTACACCTTC.

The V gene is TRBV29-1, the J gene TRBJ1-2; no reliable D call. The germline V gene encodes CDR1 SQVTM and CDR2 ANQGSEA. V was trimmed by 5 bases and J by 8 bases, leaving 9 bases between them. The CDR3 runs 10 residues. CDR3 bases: TGCAGCGTTCCCGGACGGGGCTACACCTTC. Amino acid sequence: CSVPGRGYTF.

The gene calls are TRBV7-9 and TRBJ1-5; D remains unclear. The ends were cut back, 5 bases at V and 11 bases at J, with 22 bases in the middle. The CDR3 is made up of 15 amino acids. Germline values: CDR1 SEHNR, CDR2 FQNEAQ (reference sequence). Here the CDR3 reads CASSPGLAGWETQHF. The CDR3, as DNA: TGTGCCAGCAGCCCAGGACTAGCGGGTTGGGAGACCCAGCATTTT.

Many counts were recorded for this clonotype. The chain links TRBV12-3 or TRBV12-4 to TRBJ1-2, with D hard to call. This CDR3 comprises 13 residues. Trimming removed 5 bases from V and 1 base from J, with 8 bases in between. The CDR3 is CASSVSDNYGYTF. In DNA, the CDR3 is TGTGCCAGCAGTGTCAGTGATAACTATGGCTACACCTTC.

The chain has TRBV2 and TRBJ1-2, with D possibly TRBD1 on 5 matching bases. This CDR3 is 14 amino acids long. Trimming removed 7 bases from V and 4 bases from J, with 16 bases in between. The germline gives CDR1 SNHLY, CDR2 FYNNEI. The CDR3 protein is CASKRVRDGYGYTF. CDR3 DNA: TGTGCCAGCAAGAGGGTCAGGGATGGCTATGGCTACACCTTC.

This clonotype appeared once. The CDR3 coding sequence is TGTGCCATCAGTGATTGGGAGGGTGGCGCTGAAGCTTTCTTT. It yields the protein CAISDWEGGAEAFF. The J gene is TRBJ1-1, the V gene TRBV10-3; D is undetermined. From germline, CDR1 is ENHRY and CDR2 SYGVKD. V dropped 3 bases and J dropped 6 bases, with 14 bases sitting between them. The CDR3 length is 14 residues.

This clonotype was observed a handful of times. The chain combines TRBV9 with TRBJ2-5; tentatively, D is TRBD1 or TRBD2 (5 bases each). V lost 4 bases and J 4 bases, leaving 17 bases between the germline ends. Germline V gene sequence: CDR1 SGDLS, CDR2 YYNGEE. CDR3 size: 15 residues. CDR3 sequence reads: CASSQGWDARETQYF. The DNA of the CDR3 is TGTGCCAGCAGCCAAGGTTGGGACGCGCGAGAGACCCAGTACTTC.

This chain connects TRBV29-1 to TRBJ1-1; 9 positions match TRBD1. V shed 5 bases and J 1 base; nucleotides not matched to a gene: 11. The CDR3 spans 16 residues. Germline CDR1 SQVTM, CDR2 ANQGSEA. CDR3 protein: CSVWAGQGATNTEAFF. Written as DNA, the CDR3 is TGCAGCGTTTGGGCGGGACAGGGCGCCACGAACACTGAAGCTTTCTTT.

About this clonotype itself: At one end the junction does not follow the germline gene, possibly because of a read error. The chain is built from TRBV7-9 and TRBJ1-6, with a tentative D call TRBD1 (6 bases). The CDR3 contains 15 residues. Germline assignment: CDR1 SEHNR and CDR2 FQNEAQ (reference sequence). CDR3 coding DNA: TGTGCCAGCAGCCCGGACAGTTTTCTTGATTCATCCCTCCACTTT. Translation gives CASSPDSFLDSSLHF.

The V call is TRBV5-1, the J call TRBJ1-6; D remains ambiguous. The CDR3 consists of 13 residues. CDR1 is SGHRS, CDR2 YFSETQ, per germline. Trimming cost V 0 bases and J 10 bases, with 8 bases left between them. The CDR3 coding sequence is TGCGCCAGCAGCTTGGACCTAGGGTCACCCCTCCACTTT. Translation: CASSLDLGSPLHF.

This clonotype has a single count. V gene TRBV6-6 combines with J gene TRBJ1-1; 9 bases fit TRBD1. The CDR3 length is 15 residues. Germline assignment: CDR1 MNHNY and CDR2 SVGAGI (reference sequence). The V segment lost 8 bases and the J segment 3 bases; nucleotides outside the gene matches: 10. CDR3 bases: TGTGCCAGCTCACGGGACAGGGTTCAGGACACTGAAGCTTTCTTT. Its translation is CASSRDRVQDTEAFF.

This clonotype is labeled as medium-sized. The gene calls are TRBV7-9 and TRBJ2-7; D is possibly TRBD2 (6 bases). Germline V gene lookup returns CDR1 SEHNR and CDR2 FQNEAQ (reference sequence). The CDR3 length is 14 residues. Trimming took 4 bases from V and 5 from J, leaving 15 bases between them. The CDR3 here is CASSYSGGPDEQYF. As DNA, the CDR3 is TGTGCCAGCAGCTATAGCGGCGGACCCGACGAGCAGTACTTC.

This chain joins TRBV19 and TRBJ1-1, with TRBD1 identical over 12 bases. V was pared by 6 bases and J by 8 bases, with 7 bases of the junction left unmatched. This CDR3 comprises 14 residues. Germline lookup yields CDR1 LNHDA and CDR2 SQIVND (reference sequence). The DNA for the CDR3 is TGTGCCAGTAGGCCGGGACAGGGGGCGCGGGAAGCTTTCTTT. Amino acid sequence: CASRPGQGAREAFF.

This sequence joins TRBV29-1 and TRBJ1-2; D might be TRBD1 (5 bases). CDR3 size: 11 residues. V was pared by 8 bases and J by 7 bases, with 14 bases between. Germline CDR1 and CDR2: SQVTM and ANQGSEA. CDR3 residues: CSTLRDGGYTF. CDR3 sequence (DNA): TGCAGCACCCTCAGGGACGGTGGCTACACCTTC.

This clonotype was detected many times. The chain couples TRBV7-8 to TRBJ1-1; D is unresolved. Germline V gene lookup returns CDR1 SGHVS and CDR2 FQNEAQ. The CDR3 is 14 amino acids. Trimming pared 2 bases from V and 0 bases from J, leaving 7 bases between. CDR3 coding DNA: TGTGCCAGCAGCTTATCACCAATGAACACTGAAGCTTTCTTT. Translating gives CASSLSPMNTEAFF.

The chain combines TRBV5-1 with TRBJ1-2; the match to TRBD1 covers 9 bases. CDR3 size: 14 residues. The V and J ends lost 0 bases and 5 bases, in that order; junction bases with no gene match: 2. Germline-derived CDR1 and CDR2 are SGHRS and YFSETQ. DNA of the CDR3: TGCGCCAGCAGCTTGGGGGACAGGGAATATGGCTACACCTTC. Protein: CASSLGDREYGYTF.

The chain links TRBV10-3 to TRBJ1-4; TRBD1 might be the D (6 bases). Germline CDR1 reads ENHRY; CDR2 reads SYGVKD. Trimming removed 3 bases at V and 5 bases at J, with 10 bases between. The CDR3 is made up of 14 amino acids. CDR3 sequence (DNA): TGTGCCATCAGTGAACAGGGACCAAATGAAAAACTGTTTTTT. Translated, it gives CAISEQGPNEKLFF.

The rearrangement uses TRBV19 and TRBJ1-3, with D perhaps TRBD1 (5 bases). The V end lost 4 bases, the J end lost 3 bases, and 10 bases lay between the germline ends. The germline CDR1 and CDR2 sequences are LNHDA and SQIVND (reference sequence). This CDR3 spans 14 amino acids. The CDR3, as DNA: TGTGCCAGTAGTACGGGGACGGATGGAAACACCATATATTTT. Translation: CASSTGTDGNTIYF.